This TCR beta chain appears in the sequencing data of a study of regulatory T cells. V was clipped by 1 base and J by 3 bases; unmatched bases: 12. The CDR3 loop spans 17 amino acids. CDR1 MDHEN and CDR2 SYDVKM come from the germline V gene. At testing, patients were 2 to 39 years old, with reduced naive and increased memory T-cell proportions. This clone has only a few counts. Its target is not known. General observations from the study: In CD3G-deficient patients, conventional CD4+ T cells were enriched for hydrophobic CDR3 residues at positions 6 and 7.

The primer mix had 52 TRBV and 13 TRBJ primers. The data were produced by immunoSEQ multiplex PCR, yet TCRdb's version contains in-frame clones alone and is incomplete. The sample consists of about 35,000 clones, 70% to 90% of them appearing once. Sequenced input: conventional CD4+ T cells sorted from blood. The V gene is TRBV28, the J gene TRBJ2-7; 7 nucleotides line up with TRBD2. This clonotype originated in a person aged 18 to 35 with CD3G deficiency. The CDR3 loop is CASSLSILGGNRYEQYF. CDR3 DNA sequence: TGTGCCAGCAGTTTATCCATTCTGGGGGGGAATCGCTACGAGCAGTACTTC.